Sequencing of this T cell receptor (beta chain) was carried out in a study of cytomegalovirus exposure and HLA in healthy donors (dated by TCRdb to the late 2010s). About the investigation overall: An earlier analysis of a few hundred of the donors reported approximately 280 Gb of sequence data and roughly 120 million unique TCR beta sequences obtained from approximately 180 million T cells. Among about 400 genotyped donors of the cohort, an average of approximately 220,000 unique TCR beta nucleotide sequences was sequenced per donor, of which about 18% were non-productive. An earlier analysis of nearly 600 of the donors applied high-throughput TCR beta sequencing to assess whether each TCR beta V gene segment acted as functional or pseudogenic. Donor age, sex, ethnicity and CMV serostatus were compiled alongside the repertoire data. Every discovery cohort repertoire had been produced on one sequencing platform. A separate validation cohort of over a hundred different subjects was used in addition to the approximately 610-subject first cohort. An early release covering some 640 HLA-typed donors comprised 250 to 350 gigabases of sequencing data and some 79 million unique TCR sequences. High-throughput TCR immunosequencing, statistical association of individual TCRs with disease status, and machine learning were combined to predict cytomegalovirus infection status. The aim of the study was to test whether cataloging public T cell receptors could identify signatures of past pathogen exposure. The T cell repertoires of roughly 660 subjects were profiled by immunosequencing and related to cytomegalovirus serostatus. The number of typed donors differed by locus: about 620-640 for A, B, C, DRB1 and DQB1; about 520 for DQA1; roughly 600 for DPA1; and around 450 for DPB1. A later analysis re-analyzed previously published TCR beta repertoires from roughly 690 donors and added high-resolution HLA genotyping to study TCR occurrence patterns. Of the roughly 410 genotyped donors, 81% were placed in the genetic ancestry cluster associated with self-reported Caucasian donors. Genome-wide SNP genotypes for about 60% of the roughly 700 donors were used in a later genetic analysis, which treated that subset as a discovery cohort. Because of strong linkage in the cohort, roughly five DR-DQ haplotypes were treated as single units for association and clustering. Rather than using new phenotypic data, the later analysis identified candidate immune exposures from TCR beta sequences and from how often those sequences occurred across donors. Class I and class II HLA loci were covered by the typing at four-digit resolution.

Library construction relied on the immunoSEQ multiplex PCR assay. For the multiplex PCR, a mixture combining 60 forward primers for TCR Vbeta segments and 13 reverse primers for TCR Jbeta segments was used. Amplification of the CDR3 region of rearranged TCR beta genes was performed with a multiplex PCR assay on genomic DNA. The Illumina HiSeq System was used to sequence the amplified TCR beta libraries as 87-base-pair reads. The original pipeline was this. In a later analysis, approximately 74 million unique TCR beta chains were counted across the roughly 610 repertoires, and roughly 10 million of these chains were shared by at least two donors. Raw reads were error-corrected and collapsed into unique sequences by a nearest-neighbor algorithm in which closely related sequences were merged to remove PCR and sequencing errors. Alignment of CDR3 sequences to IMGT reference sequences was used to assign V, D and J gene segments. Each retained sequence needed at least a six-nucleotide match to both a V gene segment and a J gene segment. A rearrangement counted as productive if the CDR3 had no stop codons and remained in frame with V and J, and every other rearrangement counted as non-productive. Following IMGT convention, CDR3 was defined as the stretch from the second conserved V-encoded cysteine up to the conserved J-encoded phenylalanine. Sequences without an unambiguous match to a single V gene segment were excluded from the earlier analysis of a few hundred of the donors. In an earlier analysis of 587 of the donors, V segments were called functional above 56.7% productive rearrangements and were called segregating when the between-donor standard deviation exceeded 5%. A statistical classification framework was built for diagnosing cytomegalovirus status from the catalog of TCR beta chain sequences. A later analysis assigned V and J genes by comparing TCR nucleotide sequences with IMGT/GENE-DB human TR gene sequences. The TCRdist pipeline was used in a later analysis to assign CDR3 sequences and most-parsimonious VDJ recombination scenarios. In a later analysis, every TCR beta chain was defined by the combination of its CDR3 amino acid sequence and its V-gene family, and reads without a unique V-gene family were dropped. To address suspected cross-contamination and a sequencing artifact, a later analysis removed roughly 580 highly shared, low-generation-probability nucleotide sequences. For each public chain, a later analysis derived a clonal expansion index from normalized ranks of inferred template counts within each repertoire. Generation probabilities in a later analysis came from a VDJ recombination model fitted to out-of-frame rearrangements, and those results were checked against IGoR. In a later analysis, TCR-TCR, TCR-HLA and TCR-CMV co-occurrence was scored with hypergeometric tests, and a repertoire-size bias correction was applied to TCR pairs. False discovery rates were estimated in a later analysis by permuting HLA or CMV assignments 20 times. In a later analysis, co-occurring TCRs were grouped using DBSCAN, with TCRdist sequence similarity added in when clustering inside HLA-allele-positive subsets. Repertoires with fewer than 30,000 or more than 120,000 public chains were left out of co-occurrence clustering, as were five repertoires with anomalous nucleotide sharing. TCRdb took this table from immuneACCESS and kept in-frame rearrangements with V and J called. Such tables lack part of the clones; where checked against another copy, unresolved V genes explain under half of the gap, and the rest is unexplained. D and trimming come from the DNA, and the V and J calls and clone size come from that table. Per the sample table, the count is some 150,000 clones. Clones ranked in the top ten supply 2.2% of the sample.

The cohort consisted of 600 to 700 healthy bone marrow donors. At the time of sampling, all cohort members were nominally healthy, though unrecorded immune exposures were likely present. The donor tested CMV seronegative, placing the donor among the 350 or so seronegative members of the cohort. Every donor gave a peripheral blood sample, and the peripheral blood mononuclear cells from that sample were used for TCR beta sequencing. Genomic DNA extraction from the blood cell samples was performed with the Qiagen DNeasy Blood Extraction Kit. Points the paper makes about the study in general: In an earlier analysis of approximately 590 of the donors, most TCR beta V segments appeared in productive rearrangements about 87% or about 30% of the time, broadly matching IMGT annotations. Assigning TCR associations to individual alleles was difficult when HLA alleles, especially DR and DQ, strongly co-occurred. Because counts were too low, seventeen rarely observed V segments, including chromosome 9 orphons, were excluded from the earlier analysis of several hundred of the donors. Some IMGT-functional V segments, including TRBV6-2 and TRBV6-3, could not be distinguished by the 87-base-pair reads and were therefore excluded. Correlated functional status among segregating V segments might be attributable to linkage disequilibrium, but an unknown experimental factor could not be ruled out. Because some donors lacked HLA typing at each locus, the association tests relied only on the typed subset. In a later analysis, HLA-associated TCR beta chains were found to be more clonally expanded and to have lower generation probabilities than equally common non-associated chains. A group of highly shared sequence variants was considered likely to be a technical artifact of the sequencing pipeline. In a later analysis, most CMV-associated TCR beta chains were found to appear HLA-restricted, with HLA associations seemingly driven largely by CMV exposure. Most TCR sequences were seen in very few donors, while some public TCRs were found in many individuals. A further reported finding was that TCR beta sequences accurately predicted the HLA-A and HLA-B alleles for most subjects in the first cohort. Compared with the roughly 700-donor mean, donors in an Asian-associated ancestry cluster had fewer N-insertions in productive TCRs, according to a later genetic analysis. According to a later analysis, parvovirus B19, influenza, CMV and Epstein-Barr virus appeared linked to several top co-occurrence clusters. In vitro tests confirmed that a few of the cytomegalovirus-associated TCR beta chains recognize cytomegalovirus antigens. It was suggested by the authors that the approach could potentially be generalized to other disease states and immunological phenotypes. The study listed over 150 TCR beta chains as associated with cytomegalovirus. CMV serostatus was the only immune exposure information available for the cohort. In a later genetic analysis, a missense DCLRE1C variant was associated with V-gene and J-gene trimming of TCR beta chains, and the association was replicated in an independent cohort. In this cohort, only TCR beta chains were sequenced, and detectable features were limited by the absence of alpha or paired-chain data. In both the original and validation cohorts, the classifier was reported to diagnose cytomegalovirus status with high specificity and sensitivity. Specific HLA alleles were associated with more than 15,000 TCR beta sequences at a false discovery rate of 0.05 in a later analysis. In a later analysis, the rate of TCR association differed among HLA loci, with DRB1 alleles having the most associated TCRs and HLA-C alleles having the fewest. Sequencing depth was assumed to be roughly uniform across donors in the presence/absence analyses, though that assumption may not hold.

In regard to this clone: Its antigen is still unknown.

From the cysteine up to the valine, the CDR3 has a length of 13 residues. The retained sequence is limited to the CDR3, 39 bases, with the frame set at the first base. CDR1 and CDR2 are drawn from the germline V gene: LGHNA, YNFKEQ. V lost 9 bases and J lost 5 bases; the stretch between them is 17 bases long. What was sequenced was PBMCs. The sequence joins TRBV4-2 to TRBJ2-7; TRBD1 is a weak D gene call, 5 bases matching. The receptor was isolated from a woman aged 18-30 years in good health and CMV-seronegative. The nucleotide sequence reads TGTGCCAGAATCCCGCGGTCAGGGCACGAGCAGTACGTC. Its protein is CARIPRSGHEQYV.